The 13 T cell receptor beta chains presented below share a single source sample, sequenced in a study of blood T cell repertoires in COVID-19. Assay: immunoSEQ multiplex PCR; the TCRdb copy retains only in-frame clones and omits some. The sample contains just over 650,000 clones, 75% to 90% of which appear only once. The sample consisted of peripheral blood. The receptor set was obtained from a woman aged 18 to 35 with acute or convalescent COVID-19.

This chain connects TRBV3-1 (or the pseudogene TRBV3-2) to TRBJ2-3; 9 nucleotides match TRBD1. The CDR3 runs 14 residues. V shed 3 bases, J shed 10 bases, and the junction held 8 bases outside the gene matches. Germline CDR1 and CDR2: LGHDT and YNNKEL (reference sequence). The chain's CDR3 is CASSQTGGTGSQYF. As DNA, the CDR3 is TGTGCCAGCAGCCAGACAGGGGGGACGGGGTCGCAGTATTTT.

The chain recombines TRBV21-1 with TRBJ1-2; the tabulated D call, TRBD1, remains unverified against the DNA. TRBV21-1 is given as a pseudogene. The length of the CDR3 is 14 residues. CDR3 protein: CASVVLGGPKRYTF. DNA for the CDR3: TGTGCCAGCGTCGTTCTTGGGGGCCCTAAAAGGTACACCTTC.

This clone appeared a single time. The genes are TRBV6-5 and TRBJ1-1, with D perhaps TRBD1 (5 bases). V was shortened by 2 bases and J by 10 bases, with 14 bases between the two germline ends. Germline CDR1 MNHEY, CDR2 SVGAGI. The CDR3 is 13 residues long. The CDR3 region is CASSYGMGGGAFF. The CDR3 DNA reads as TGTGCCAGCAGTTACGGGATGGGGGGGGGAGCTTTCTTT.

The V call is TRBV3-1 (or the pseudogene TRBV3-2), the J call TRBJ1-2; 10 bases map to TRBD1. The CDR3 runs to 18 residues. CDR1 and CDR2 (germline): LGHDT, YNNKEL (reference sequence). Trimming took 2 bases from V and 7 from J; bases not matched to a gene: 16. The CDR3 DNA follows: TGTGCCAGCAGCCAACCGAGACCGGGACAGGGGTTTCTAGGTGGCTACACCTTC. It yields the protein CASSQPRPGQGFLGGYTF.

This chain uses TRBV21-1 with TRBJ1-1; the D call TRBD1 from the table was never checked on the DNA. TRBV21-1 is flagged as a pseudogene. CDR3 length equals 9 residues. The CDR3 nucleotides read TGTGCCAGCAGCAGGGCAGCTTTCTTT. Translated: CASSRAAFF.

The chain employs TRBV2 and TRBJ1-1, with 7 positions matching TRBD1. The CDR3 has 13 residues. Germline CDR1 and CDR2: SNHLY and FYNNEI. J gave up 3 bases and V 7 bases, and 5 bases lay outside the gene matches. CDR3 region: CASKGQRDTEAFF. As DNA, the CDR3 is TGTGCCAGCAAGGGACAGAGAGACACTGAAGCTTTCTTT.

This clone was seen only once. The rearrangement uses TRBV7-2 and TRBJ2-7, with a tentative D call TRBD1 (5 bases). V shed 5 bases and J shed 2 bases, with 16 bases lying between them. Germline V gene sequence: CDR1 SGHTA, CDR2 FQGNSA. The CDR3 is 15 amino acids. The CDR3, as DNA: TGTGCCAGCAGCCCCCCCCACGCAGGGCCCTACGAGCAGTACTTC. Translation gives CASSPPHAGPYEQYF.

The chain carries TRBV19 and TRBJ1-2; 7 nucleotides line up with TRBD1. The germline CDR1 and CDR2 sequences are LNHDA and SQIVND (reference sequence). The V and J ends lost 5 bases and 4 bases, in that order; junction bases with no gene match: 13. The CDR3 length is 16 residues. The CDR3 loop reads CASSSWIGQDVYGYTF. The DNA for the CDR3 is TGTGCCAGTAGTTCGTGGATCGGACAGGATGTCTATGGCTACACCTTC. Combining the CDR3 with reference TRBV19 and TRBJ1-2 gives the whole variable domain DGGITQSPKYLFRKEGQNVTLSCEQNLNHDAMYWYRQDPGQGLRLIYYSQIVNDFQKGDIAEGYSVSREKKESFPLTVTSAQKNPTAFYLCASSSWIGQDVYGYTFGSGTRLTVV.

This clone is a singleton in its sample. The chain recombines TRBV7-9 with TRBJ1-2, with a possible D match to TRBD1 (6 bases). This CDR3 is built from 17 residues. The germline V gene encodes CDR1 SEHNR and CDR2 FQNEAQ (reference sequence). Trimming took off 5 bases at V and 5 bases at J, with 24 bases between the two ends. The CDR3 loop is CASSSRQATTKGYGYTF. The DNA for the CDR3 is TGTGCCAGCAGCAGCCGACAGGCGACTACCAAGGGTTATGGCTACACCTTC.

This chain uses TRBV4-3 with TRBJ1-1; D is uncertain. The CDR3 length is 16 residues. Trimming shortened V by 0 bases and J by 1 base, and 12 bases separated the two germline ends. Germline CDR1 LGHNA, CDR2 YSLEER. The CDR3 coding sequence is TGCGCCAGCAGCCAAGAAAGACGGAGGACGAACACTGAAGCTTTCTTT. Translated, it gives CASSQERRRTNTEAFF.

V gene TRBV11-2 combines with J gene TRBJ2-4; 7 bases align to TRBD1. CDR3 size: 14 residues. J gave up 5 bases and V 5 bases, and 6 bases lay outside the gene matches. The germline V gene has CDR1 SGHAT and CDR2 FQNNGV. For the CDR3, the DNA is TGTGCCAGCAGCCCGCTTAGGGGGCAAAACATTCAGTACTTC. Encoded protein: CASSPLRGQNIQYF.

This clone was recorded only once. The rearrangement uses TRBV14 and TRBJ2-7; perhaps TRBD1 as D (5 bases). This CDR3 region has 13 residues. V was clipped by 4 bases and J by 6 bases, with 13 bases between them. Germline V lookup: CDR1 SGHDN, CDR2 FVKESK. CDR3 in DNA: TGTGCCAGCAGCCCTCAGGGCCAGCTCGAGCAGTACTTC. Translated, it gives CASSPQGQLEQYF. Full variable domain (rest looked up from reference TRBV14 and TRBJ2-7): EAGVTQFPSHSVIEKGQTVTLRCDPISGHDNLYWYRRVMGKEIKFLLHFVKESKQDESGMPNNRFLAERTGGTYSTLKVQPAELEDSGVYFCASSPQGQLEQYFGPGTRLTVT.

This clone came up once. The CDR3 DNA reads as TGTGCCACCAGTGATTCACTCCTCTCCAACCCCACAGATACGCAGTATTTT. This codes for CATSDSLLSNPTDTQYF. The chain joins TRBV24-1 to TRBJ2-3; D unclear. Trimming took off 2 bases at V and 2 bases at J, with 16 bases between the two ends. Germline CDR1 reads KGHDR; CDR2 reads SFDVKD. CDR3 length equals 17 residues.